What follows are 5 T cell receptor beta chains derived from one specimen sequenced in a study of blood T cell repertoires in COVID-19. Assay used: immunoSEQ multiplex PCR; TCRdb lists only in-frame clones, some missing. The repertoire consists of approximately 230,000 clones, with 85% to 90% occurring once and the leading ten covering roughly 1.7%. What was sequenced was PBMCs or T cells enriched from blood (not recorded which). Receptors originate from a man aged 35-49 years who had recovered from COVID-19.

For this clone: The same CDR3 is also encoded by other DNA sequences in this sample. V is TRBV7-2 and J is TRBJ2-1, with 8 bases identical to TRBD2. With 3 bases clipped from V and 3 bases from J, the junction kept 7 bases outside the gene matches. This CDR3 has 16 residues. Germline V lookup: CDR1 SGHTA, CDR2 FQGNSA. The CDR3 is CASSLSSSGGYNEQFF. In DNA, the CDR3 is TGTGCCAGCAGCTTGTCGTCCAGCGGGGGCTACAATGAGCAGTTCTTC.

The V call is TRBV28, the J call TRBJ1-2; D possibly corresponds to TRBD1 (6 bases). CDR1 and CDR2 from the germline V gene are MDHEN and SYDVKM. Trimming removed 2 bases from V and 5 bases from J, with 18 bases in between. The CDR3 has 16 residues. The CDR3 loop is CASSLIGRGAFYGYTF. The CDR3 coding sequence is TGTGCCAGCAGTTTAATAGGTCGGGGGGCATTTTATGGCTACACCTTC.

The rearrangement joins TRBV7-6 to TRBJ1-4; the D is unclear. The CDR3 has 13 residues. The V gene lost 2 bases and the J gene lost 4 bases, with 5 bases spanning the gap. Germline CDR1 is SGHVS and CDR2 is FNYEAQ. The CDR3 nucleotides read TGTGCCAGCAGCTTACAGGTTAATGAAAAACTGTTTTTT. Translated: CASSLQVNEKLFF. Full variable domain (rest looked up from reference TRBV7-6 and TRBJ1-4): GAGVSQSPRYKVTKRGQDVALRCDPISGHVSLYWYRQALGQGPEFLTYFNYEAQQDKSGLPNDRFSAERPEGSISTLTIQRTEQRDSAMYRCASSLQVNEKLFFGSGTQLSVL.

This clone appeared a single time. The chain links TRBV7-2 to TRBJ2-7; 10 bases fit TRBD2. The CDR3 contains 14 residues. Trimming took 4 bases from V and 5 from J; bases not matched to a gene: 5. The germline CDR1 and CDR2 sequences are SGHTA and FQGNSA. The CDR3 loop reads CASSSGLARDEQYF. CDR3 coding DNA: TGTGCCAGCAGCTCGGGACTAGCGCGGGACGAGCAGTACTTC. Complete variable domain (other parts from reference TRBV7-2 and TRBJ2-7): GAGVSQSPSNKVTEKGKDVELRCDPISGHTALYWYRQSLGQGLEFLIYFQGNSAPDKSGLPSDRFSAERTGGSVSTLTIQRTQQEDSAVYLCASSSGLARDEQYFGPGTRLTVT.

The gene calls are TRBV4-1 and TRBJ2-1, with TRBD2 as a possible D gene (5 bases). V gave up 4 bases and J gave up 2 bases, with 12 bases separating them. CDR3 length: 15 amino acids. Germline V gene data show CDR1 as MGHRA and CDR2 as YSYEKL. The CDR3 here is CASSPYTGTYNEQFF. The CDR3 bases are TGCGCCAGCAGCCCCTATACCGGGACCTACAATGAGCAGTTCTTC.